In this sample, the clone carrying this T cell receptor (beta chain) turned up once. As yet, its antigen is unknown. V shed 7 bases and J 7 bases; nucleotides not matched to a gene: 5. From germline, CDR1 is SGHTA and CDR2 FQGNSA. There are 12 residues in the CDR3. This record comes from a study of cytomegalovirus exposure and HLA in healthy donors. As for the study in general: Out of roughly 170 million T cells, an earlier analysis found fewer than 140 million unique TCR beta sequences in total.

Study results and caveats: Productive rates of about 87% or about 30% were seen for most TCR beta V segments in an earlier analysis. Presence/absence results assume similar sequencing depth per donor, which may not hold.

Donors in the study were healthy people who gave bone marrow. PCR involved 60 Vbeta and 13 Jbeta primers. Using immunoSEQ multiplex PCR, the repertoire was profiled, and TCRdb retains in-frame clones only, with some absent. The sample records 150,000 to 200,000 clones, 65% to 85% being singletons. The receptor was isolated from a woman in her twenties or thirties in good health and CMV-seropositive. The J gene is TRBJ1-1, the V gene TRBV7-2; 8 positions match TRBD1. Sequencing used PBMCs. CDR3: CASTQGAFEAFF. CDR3 coding DNA: TGTGCCAGCACCCAGGGGGCCTTTGAAGCTTTCTTT.